A selection of T cell receptor beta chains follows, all from one sample in a study of breast tumors, draining lymph nodes, adjacent tissues. TCRdb analysed the multiplex PCR reads with MiXCR anew, one entry per CDR3 protein. This table has about 47,000 distinct CDR3 sequences, roughly 23% appearing once. The sample was breast tumor tissue. Receptor source: a female donor with breast cancer. Some clones in this sample may be carry-over from other donors' samples. Both conserved end residues are part of each CDR3. D genes are given only for firm matches. Not every row has a clone size; where given, it reads once, few, many or a size class.

clone_size: many; d_call: NA; j_call: TRBJ1-6; v_call: TRBV27; cdr3_nt: TGTGCCAGCAGTCCGGAACCGGGCTCCGTCTCCTATAATTCACCCCTCCACTTT; cdr3_aa: CASSPEPGSVSYNSPLHF
clone_size: many; d_call: NA; j_call: TRBJ2-7; v_call: TRBV3-1; cdr3_nt: TGTGCCAGCAGCCAAGCAAAGGGGAACGAGCAGTACTTC; cdr3_aa: CASSQAKGNEQYF
clone_size: many; d_call: TRBD2; j_call: TRBJ2-3; v_call: TRBV5-1; cdr3_nt: TGCGCCAGCAGCTTGGCAACGACTAGCGGGGGCTCAGATACGCAGTATTTT; cdr3_aa: CASSLATTSGGSDTQYF
clone_size: NA; d_call: TRBD2; j_call: TRBJ2-5; v_call: TRBV11-3; cdr3_nt: TGTGCCAGCAGCTTAGTCCCGCGGGAGGTTGGAGAGACCCAGTACTTC; cdr3_aa: CASSLVPREVGETQYF
clone_size: many; d_call: NA; j_call: TRBJ1-4; v_call: TRBV20-1; cdr3_nt: TGCAGTGCCGGACCGCTTGCCAGTAATGAAAAACTGTTTTTT; cdr3_aa: CSAGPLASNEKLFF
clone_size: many; d_call: TRBD1; j_call: TRBJ2-5; v_call: TRBV18; cdr3_nt: TGTGCCAGCTCACCCCCGGGACAGGCAGAGACCCAGTACTTC; cdr3_aa: CASSPPGQAETQYF
clone_size: many; d_call: NA; j_call: TRBJ1-6; v_call: TRBV3-1; cdr3_nt: TGTGCCAGCAGCCCGATGGGGGGGTGGAATTCACCCCTCCACTTT; cdr3_aa: CASSPMGGWNSPLHF
clone_size: many; d_call: TRBD1; j_call: TRBJ2-1; v_call: TRBV7-2; cdr3_nt: TGTGCCAGCAGCAGACCACCGGGACAGCCCTACAATGAGCAGTTCTTC; cdr3_aa: CASSRPPGQPYNEQFF
clone_size: few; d_call: TRBD1; j_call: TRBJ1-1; v_call: TRBV2; cdr3_nt: TGTGCCAGCAGTGAAGCGAGGACAGGGGTTACTGAAGCTTTCTTT; cdr3_aa: CASSEARTGVTEAFF
clone_size: NA; d_call: TRBD1; j_call: TRBJ2-5; v_call: TRBV5-6; cdr3_nt: TGTGCCAGCAGCAAGGACAGGGGGAATCGGGAGACCCAGTACTTC; cdr3_aa: CASSKDRGNRETQYF
clone_size: few; d_call: TRBD1; j_call: TRBJ2-3; v_call: TRBV20-1; cdr3_nt: TGCAGTGCTAGAGAAGACAGGGGGGGACCAGATACGCAGTATTTT; cdr3_aa: CSAREDRGGPDTQYF
clone_size: many; d_call: NA; j_call: TRBJ2-2; v_call: TRBV19; cdr3_nt: TGTGCCAGTAGTAGGCTAAGCGTTATGGCCGGGGAGCTGTTTTTT; cdr3_aa: CASSRLSVMAGELFF
clone_size: many; d_call: TRBD1; j_call: TRBJ1-2; v_call: TRBV6-6; cdr3_nt: TGTGCCGGGAGGGACAGGAAGAACTATGGCTACACCTTC; cdr3_aa: CAGRDRKNYGYTF
clone_size: many; d_call: NA; j_call: TRBJ2-2; v_call: TRBV6-5; cdr3_nt: TGTGCCAGCAGTTACGACCTTTGGGGCGGGGAGCTGTTTTTT; cdr3_aa: CASSYDLWGGELFF
clone_size: many; d_call: TRBD1; j_call: TRBJ1-5; v_call: TRBV19; cdr3_nt: TGTGCCAGTAGTGCTGGGGACAGAAATTATCAGCCCCAGCATTTT; cdr3_aa: CASSAGDRNYQPQHF
clone_size: many; d_call: NA; j_call: TRBJ2-6; v_call: TRBV29-1; cdr3_nt: TGCAGCGTACAAGATGGGGCCAACGTCCTGACTTTC; cdr3_aa: CSVQDGANVLTF
clone_size: many; d_call: NA; j_call: TRBJ1-2; v_call: TRBV5-5; cdr3_nt: TGTGCCAGCAGCTTGGAAGGGAATGGCTACACCTTC; cdr3_aa: CASSLEGNGYTF
clone_size: many; d_call: NA; j_call: TRBJ1-2; v_call: TRBV6-1; cdr3_nt: TGTGCCAGCAGGATGGTCTTAGGGGATGGCTACACCTTC; cdr3_aa: CASRMVLGDGYTF
clone_size: many; d_call: NA; j_call: TRBJ2-3; v_call: TRBV5-1; cdr3_nt: TGCGCCAGCAACCAAGGGGTCACAGATACGCAGTATTTT; cdr3_aa: CASNQGVTDTQYF
clone_size: many; d_call: NA; j_call: TRBJ2-1; v_call: TRBV5-1; cdr3_nt: TGCGCCAGCAGCTTGCAGCTTAGCTCCTACAATGAGCAGTTCTTC; cdr3_aa: CASSLQLSSYNEQFF
clone_size: many; d_call: NA; j_call: TRBJ2-1; v_call: TRBV7-3; cdr3_nt: TGTGCCAGCAGCTTGCAGGCGGACAATGAGCAGTTCTTC; cdr3_aa: CASSLQADNEQFF
clone_size: many; d_call: TRBD1; j_call: TRBJ1-2; v_call: TRBV18; cdr3_nt: TGTGCCAGCTCACTTCTCCGGGACAGGGGAGAGGATGGCTACACCTTC; cdr3_aa: CASSLLRDRGEDGYTF
clone_size: many; d_call: TRBD2; j_call: TRBJ2-3; v_call: TRBV5-1; cdr3_nt: TGCGCCAGCAGACCTACTAGCGTCCTGGAGGCAGATACGCAGTATTTT; cdr3_aa: CASRPTSVLEADTQYF
clone_size: many; d_call: NA; j_call: TRBJ2-7; v_call: TRBV12-3/TRBV12-4; cdr3_nt: TGTGCCAGCAGTTTAACTACCTCCTCCTACGAGCAGTACTTC; cdr3_aa: CASSLTTSSYEQYF
clone_size: many; d_call: NA; j_call: TRBJ1-2; v_call: TRBV18; cdr3_nt: TGTGCCAGCTCACCAGGTGACTATGGCTACACCTTC; cdr3_aa: CASSPGDYGYTF
clone_size: many; d_call: NA; j_call: TRBJ1-2; v_call: TRBV5-6; cdr3_nt: TGTGCCAGTCACCTAGGTCTTGGCTACACCTTC; cdr3_aa: CASHLGLGYTF
clone_size: many; d_call: NA; j_call: TRBJ2-7; v_call: TRBV20-1; cdr3_nt: TGCAGTGCCGCAGTAGGCAATCAGGGAACCTACGAGCAGTACTTC; cdr3_aa: CSAAVGNQGTYEQYF
clone_size: many; d_call: NA; j_call: TRBJ1-4; v_call: TRBV5-5; cdr3_nt: TGTGCCAGCAGCTTTGGGACGGGTAATGAAAAACTGTTTTTT; cdr3_aa: CASSFGTGNEKLFF
clone_size: many; d_call: TRBD1; j_call: TRBJ2-7; v_call: TRBV3-1; cdr3_nt: TGTGCCAGCAGCCAAGGCGGGACAGGGTCTTACGAGCAGTACTTC; cdr3_aa: CASSQGGTGSYEQYF
clone_size: NA; d_call: NA; j_call: TRBJ1-2; v_call: TRBV10-3; cdr3_nt: TGTGCCATCAGTGAGTCAGGGGATCGGGCGATTAACTATGGCTACACCTTC; cdr3_aa: CAISESGDRAINYGYTF
clone_size: many; d_call: NA; j_call: TRBJ2-7; v_call: TRBV6-5; cdr3_nt: TGTGCCAGCAGTTACTCAGGCAGGGCCTACGAGCAGTACTTC; cdr3_aa: CASSYSGRAYEQYF
clone_size: many; d_call: NA; j_call: TRBJ2-7; v_call: TRBV6-6; cdr3_nt: TGTGCCAGCAGTTACGCGGTTGAGCAGTACTTC; cdr3_aa: CASSYAVEQYF
clone_size: NA; d_call: NA; j_call: TRBJ1-2; v_call: TRBV20-1; cdr3_nt: TGCAGTGCTGATAGGGGTGGGTTTAGTGGCTACACCTTC; cdr3_aa: CSADRGGFSGYTF
clone_size: many; d_call: TRBD1; j_call: TRBJ1-2; v_call: TRBV7-8; cdr3_nt: TGTGCCAGCAGCTTAGGCGGGACAGGGGGCTATGGCTACACCTTC; cdr3_aa: CASSLGGTGGYGYTF
clone_size: few; d_call: NA; j_call: TRBJ2-2; v_call: TRBV30; cdr3_nt: TGTGCCTGGACCAACTCAGGGAACACCGGGGAGCTGTTTTTT; cdr3_aa: CAWTNSGNTGELFF
clone_size: NA; d_call: NA; j_call: TRBJ2-5; v_call: TRBV5-6; cdr3_nt: TGTACCAGCAACTTGGCGGGGGCTAAAGAGACCCAGTACTTC; cdr3_aa: CTSNLAGAKETQYF
clone_size: NA; d_call: TRBD2; j_call: TRBJ2-7; v_call: TRBV20-1; cdr3_nt: TGCAGTGCTAGAGATGCGGGGGTTCCCTCCTACGAGCAGTACTTC; cdr3_aa: CSARDAGVPSYEQYF
clone_size: many; d_call: TRBD1; j_call: TRBJ2-3; v_call: TRBV5-1; cdr3_nt: TGCGCCAGCAGCTTAAGGGGGCACAGCACAGATACGCAGTATTTT; cdr3_aa: CASSLRGHSTDTQYF
clone_size: many; d_call: TRBD2; j_call: TRBJ2-1; v_call: TRBV10-2; cdr3_nt: TGCGCCAGCAGTCCCGGGACTAGCGGTTACAATGAGCAGTTCTTC; cdr3_aa: CASSPGTSGYNEQFF
clone_size: few; d_call: NA; j_call: TRBJ2-3; v_call: TRBV7-6; cdr3_nt: TGTGCCAGCAGCTCCGCATCCCACGGCACAGATACGCAGTATTTT; cdr3_aa: CASSSASHGTDTQYF
clone_size: many; d_call: NA; j_call: TRBJ2-7; v_call: TRBV7-9; cdr3_nt: TGTGCCAGCAGCCCGGGGCTTGCCGAGCAGTACTTC; cdr3_aa: CASSPGLAEQYF
clone_size: NA; d_call: NA; j_call: TRBJ2-7; v_call: TRBV2; cdr3_nt: TGTGCCAGCGGAGGCAGAGCCTACGAGCAGTACTTC; cdr3_aa: CASGGRAYEQYF
clone_size: once; d_call: NA; j_call: TRBJ1-1; v_call: TRBV7-9; cdr3_nt: TGTGCCAGCAGCTTAGCAGGGATTTACACTGAAGCTTTCTTT; cdr3_aa: CASSLAGIYTEAFF
clone_size: NA; d_call: NA; j_call: TRBJ1-4; v_call: TRBV4-1; cdr3_nt: TGCGCCAGCAGCCAAGAAGTCGGGCCGCAGGAAAAACTGTTTTTT; cdr3_aa: CASSQEVGPQEKLFF
clone_size: NA; d_call: NA; j_call: TRBJ2-5; v_call: TRBV5-6; cdr3_nt: TGTGCCAGCAGCTCCCGAACCGGGGCCCAAGAGACCCAGTACTTC; cdr3_aa: CASSSRTGAQETQYF
clone_size: many; d_call: NA; j_call: TRBJ1-4; v_call: TRBV11-2; cdr3_nt: TGTGCCAGCAGCTCCGGCAACAGGGTGATAGGAGAAAAACTGTTTTTT; cdr3_aa: CASSSGNRVIGEKLFF
clone_size: many; d_call: NA; j_call: TRBJ2-2; v_call: TRBV20-1; cdr3_nt: TGCAGTGCTCCGATGGACCTCCCCGGGGAGCTGTTTTTT; cdr3_aa: CSAPMDLPGELFF
clone_size: many; d_call: NA; j_call: TRBJ1-2; v_call: TRBV5-6; cdr3_nt: TGTGCCAGCAGCCCGGGAGGGGCCAAAGCTAACTATGGCTACACCTTC; cdr3_aa: CASSPGGAKANYGYTF
clone_size: NA; d_call: NA; j_call: TRBJ2-1; v_call: TRBV24-1; cdr3_nt: TGTGCCACCAGTGATTTTTCCCAAACATACAATGAGCAGTTCTTC; cdr3_aa: CATSDFSQTYNEQFF
clone_size: many; d_call: NA; j_call: TRBJ2-2; v_call: TRBV19; cdr3_nt: TGTGCCAGTAGTAGGTTCCCCGGCAACACCGGGGAGCTGTTTTTT; cdr3_aa: CASSRFPGNTGELFF
clone_size: many; d_call: NA; j_call: TRBJ1-5; v_call: TRBV2; cdr3_nt: TGTGCCAGCGAAAGCGGCAGGGGAGATCAGCCCCAGCATTTT; cdr3_aa: CASESGRGDQPQHF
clone_size: medium-sized; d_call: NA; j_call: TRBJ2-1; v_call: TRBV30; cdr3_nt: TGTGCCTGGAACAACAAGGGGGGCGAGGAGCAGTTCTTC; cdr3_aa: CAWNNKGGEEQFF
clone_size: many; d_call: TRBD2; j_call: TRBJ2-2; v_call: TRBV6-1; cdr3_nt: TGTGCCAGCAGGGTTAGCGGGAGGACCGGGGAGCTGTTTTTT; cdr3_aa: CASRVSGRTGELFF
clone_size: many; d_call: NA; j_call: TRBJ2-1; v_call: TRBV6-5; cdr3_nt: TGTGCCAGCAGTTACACCCACAGGGCTGGGGCCAATGAGCAGTTCTTC; cdr3_aa: CASSYTHRAGANEQFF
clone_size: many; d_call: TRBD1; j_call: TRBJ2-7; v_call: TRBV12-3/TRBV12-4; cdr3_nt: TGTGCCAGCAGTTTCCGTGCCTGGACAGGGGACTCCTACGAGCAGTACTTC; cdr3_aa: CASSFRAWTGDSYEQYF
clone_size: many; d_call: NA; j_call: TRBJ1-6; v_call: TRBV6-6; cdr3_nt: TGTGCCAGCTGCGACCCCTATAATTCACCCCTCCACTTT; cdr3_aa: CASCDPYNSPLHF
clone_size: many; d_call: NA; j_call: TRBJ2-3; v_call: TRBV19; cdr3_nt: TGTGCCAGTAGTCAATCAGCATCAGGTCCCCGGCAGTATTTT; cdr3_aa: CASSQSASGPRQYF
clone_size: many; d_call: NA; j_call: TRBJ1-2; v_call: TRBV28; cdr3_nt: TGTGCCAGCAGTCAGGGTCTCGGCTATGGCTACACCTTC; cdr3_aa: CASSQGLGYGYTF